The rows below give T cell receptor beta chains drawn from one sample of a study of shared clonotypes between healthy human individuals. TCRdb keeps only in-frame clones here, not all; method: immunoSEQ multiplex PCR. The sample includes about 2.4 million clones, over 85% of them seen just once. The specimen sequenced was naive CD4+ T cells sorted from blood. The receptor set was obtained from a man younger than 30 in good health. Both conserved end residues are part of each CDR3. The D gene is left open where the match is weak. The listing skips clone size in some rows; elsewhere it reads once, few, many or a size class.

clone_size: once
j_call: TRBJ2-7
d_call: -
v_call: TRBV5-1
cdr3_aa: CASSSTTRTYEQYF
cdr3_nt: TGCGCCAGCAGCTCGACGACAAGGACCTACGAGCAGTACTTC

clone_size: -
j_call: TRBJ1-3
d_call: -
v_call: TRBV5-1
cdr3_aa: CASSLGGAGNTIYF
cdr3_nt: TGCGCCAGCAGCTTGGGGGGAGCAGGAAACACCATATATTTT

clone_size: -
j_call: TRBJ2-3
d_call: TRBD2
v_call: TRBV18
cdr3_aa: CASSLTGLAGITDTQYF
cdr3_nt: TGTGCCAGCTCACTAACGGGGCTAGCGGGGATCACAGATACGCAGTATTTT

clone_size: -
j_call: TRBJ2-7
d_call: TRBD1
v_call: TRBV10-2
cdr3_aa: CASGRDRVSYEQYF
cdr3_nt: TGCGCCAGCGGCCGGGACAGGGTCTCCTACGAGCAGTACTTC

clone_size: -
j_call: TRBJ2-5
d_call: TRBD2
v_call: TRBV7-2
cdr3_aa: CASSQKAGGGQETQYF
cdr3_nt: TGTGCCAGCAGCCAAAAAGCGGGAGGAGGACAAGAGACCCAGTACTTC

clone_size: -
j_call: TRBJ1-6
d_call: TRBD1
v_call: TRBV28
cdr3_aa: CASSLGDRGSPLHF
cdr3_nt: TGTGCCAGCAGTTTAGGGGACAGGGGATCACCCCTCCACTTT

clone_size: -
j_call: TRBJ2-5
d_call: TRBD1
v_call: TRBV19
cdr3_aa: CASSRDRAGTQYF
cdr3_nt: TGTGCCAGTAGCCGAGACAGGGCTGGGACCCAGTACTTC

clone_size: -
j_call: TRBJ2-3
d_call: TRBD2
v_call: TRBV7-3
cdr3_aa: CASSLGSSGGTDTQYF
cdr3_nt: TGTGCCAGCAGCTTAGGGTCTAGCGGGGGCACAGATACGCAGTATTTT

clone_size: -
j_call: TRBJ2-7
d_call: -
v_call: TRBV5-4
cdr3_aa: CASSRVAHEQYF
cdr3_nt: TGTGCCAGCAGCCGGGTCGCGCACGAGCAGTACTTC

clone_size: -
j_call: TRBJ1-2
d_call: -
v_call: TRBV4-3
cdr3_aa: CASSQGRTDGNYGYTF
cdr3_nt: TGCGCCAGCAGCCAAGGTCGGACCGACGGAAACTATGGCTACACCTTC

clone_size: -
j_call: TRBJ1-4
d_call: -
v_call: TRBV19
cdr3_aa: CASSIWGAANEKLFF
cdr3_nt: TGTGCCAGTAGTATATGGGGGGCCGCTAATGAAAAACTGTTTTTT

clone_size: -
j_call: TRBJ2-7
d_call: -
v_call: TRBV7-9
cdr3_aa: CASSLAAGETGEQYF
cdr3_nt: TGTGCCAGCAGCTTAGCCGCAGGGGAGACGGGGGAGCAGTACTTC

clone_size: -
j_call: TRBJ2-1
d_call: TRBD2
v_call: TRBV5-4
cdr3_aa: CASSNGLASYNEQFF
cdr3_nt: TGTGCCAGCAGCAACGGACTAGCTTCCTACAATGAGCAGTTCTTC

clone_size: -
j_call: TRBJ1-3
d_call: -
v_call: TRBV7-2
cdr3_aa: CASSLHPGSGNTIYF
cdr3_nt: TGTGCCAGCAGCTTACATCCAGGGTCTGGAAACACCATATATTTT

clone_size: -
j_call: TRBJ1-5
d_call: -
v_call: TRBV2
cdr3_aa: CASRTRQLSNQPQHF
cdr3_nt: TGTGCCAGCAGGACCAGACAGCTTAGCAATCAGCCCCAGCATTTT

clone_size: -
j_call: TRBJ2-1
d_call: -
v_call: TRBV6-1
cdr3_aa: CASSEKGDQKRFF
cdr3_nt: TGTGCCAGCAGTGAAAAAGGGGACCAGAAGAGGTTCTTC

clone_size: -
j_call: TRBJ2-2
d_call: TRBD1
v_call: TRBV5-4
cdr3_aa: CASSPPRTGNTGELFF
cdr3_nt: TGTGCCAGCAGCCCACCACGGACAGGGAACACCGGGGAGCTGTTTTTT

clone_size: -
j_call: TRBJ2-1
d_call: TRBD2
v_call: TRBV7-6
cdr3_aa: CASSLTSGSVYNEQFF
cdr3_nt: TGTGCCAGCAGCTTAACTAGCGGGAGTGTTTACAATGAGCAGTTCTTC

clone_size: -
j_call: TRBJ2-3
d_call: TRBD1
v_call: TRBV6-5
cdr3_aa: CASSYSSQGGTDTQYF
cdr3_nt: TGTGCCAGCAGTTACTCGAGTCAGGGGGGCACAGATACGCAGTATTTT

clone_size: -
j_call: TRBJ2-2
d_call: TRBD1
v_call: TRBV2
cdr3_aa: CASTGDTGELFF
cdr3_nt: TGTGCCAGTACAGGGGACACCGGGGAGCTGTTTTTT

clone_size: -
j_call: TRBJ2-7
d_call: TRBD2
v_call: TRBV10-3
cdr3_aa: CAISNFPSGTSGRTSYEQYF
cdr3_nt: TGTGCCATCAGTAACTTCCCTTCCGGGACTAGCGGGCGTACATCCTACGAGCAGTACTTC

clone_size: -
j_call: TRBJ1-2
d_call: TRBD1
v_call: TRBV18
cdr3_aa: CASSPLPGGNYGYTF
cdr3_nt: TGTGCCAGCTCACCATTGCCAGGGGGTAACTATGGCTACACCTTC

clone_size: -
j_call: TRBJ1-2
d_call: -
v_call: TRBV9
cdr3_aa: CASSVSGSYGYTF
cdr3_nt: TGTGCCAGCAGCGTATCCGGGAGCTATGGCTACACCTTC

clone_size: -
j_call: TRBJ1-3
d_call: -
v_call: TRBV6-5
cdr3_aa: CASSYSTPSSGNTIYF
cdr3_nt: TGTGCCAGCAGTTACTCGACACCGAGCTCTGGAAACACCATATATTTT

clone_size: -
j_call: TRBJ1-4
d_call: TRBD1
v_call: TRBV27
cdr3_aa: CASSLTGLNEKLFF
cdr3_nt: TGTGCCAGCAGTTTGACAGGGTTAAATGAAAAACTGTTTTTT

clone_size: -
j_call: TRBJ2-7
d_call: -
v_call: TRBV5-1
cdr3_aa: CASSLAGDIYEQYF
cdr3_nt: TGCGCCAGCAGCTTGGCCGGGGACATCTACGAGCAGTACTTC

clone_size: -
j_call: TRBJ1-1
d_call: -
v_call: TRBV4-1
cdr3_aa: CASSQGVTVNTEAFF
cdr3_nt: TGCGCCAGCAGCCAAGGAGTGACGGTGAACACTGAAGCTTTCTTT

clone_size: -
j_call: TRBJ2-5
d_call: -
v_call: TRBV27
cdr3_aa: CASSLRDSRETQYF
cdr3_nt: TGTGCCAGCAGCCTCCGGGACTCGCGAGAGACCCAGTACTTC

clone_size: once
j_call: TRBJ2-7
d_call: TRBD1
v_call: TRBV7-8
cdr3_aa: CASSLDMTGQPTSYEQYF
cdr3_nt: TGTGCCAGCAGCTTAGATATGACGGGACAGCCAACGTCCTACGAGCAGTACTTC

clone_size: once
j_call: TRBJ2-4
d_call: -
v_call: TRBV5-6
cdr3_aa: CASSFENIQYF
cdr3_nt: TGTGCCAGCAGCTTTGAAAACATTCAGTACTTC

clone_size: -
j_call: TRBJ2-7
d_call: TRBD1
v_call: TRBV5-1
cdr3_aa: CASSPTDRAGYEQYF
cdr3_nt: TGCGCCAGCAGCCCCACCGACAGGGCGGGCTACGAGCAGTACTTC

clone_size: -
j_call: TRBJ2-5
d_call: -
v_call: TRBV5-7
cdr3_aa: CASSPSGLVHFQETQYF
cdr3_nt: TGTGCCAGCAGCCCATCCGGCCTCGTGCACTTTCAAGAGACCCAGTACTTC

clone_size: -
j_call: TRBJ2-1
d_call: TRBD2
v_call: TRBV18
cdr3_aa: CASSPPTTSGRFYNEQFF
cdr3_nt: TGTGCCAGCTCACCACCCACGACTAGCGGGAGATTCTACAATGAGCAGTTCTTC

clone_size: -
j_call: TRBJ1-3
d_call: -
v_call: TRBV6-1
cdr3_aa: CASRTGHNSGNTIYF
cdr3_nt: TGTGCCAGCAGGACGGGACACAACTCTGGAAACACCATATATTTT

clone_size: -
j_call: TRBJ2-7
d_call: TRBD2
v_call: TRBV18
cdr3_aa: CASSPGLAGPRNGEQYF
cdr3_nt: TGTGCCAGCTCCCCGGGACTAGCGGGGCCAAGGAATGGCGAGCAGTACTTC

clone_size: -
j_call: TRBJ2-1
d_call: TRBD2
v_call: TRBV27
cdr3_aa: CASSLSGGSGVKFSYNEQFF
cdr3_nt: TGTGCCAGCAGTTTATCGGGGGGTAGCGGGGTAAAATTCTCCTACAATGAGCAGTTCTTC

clone_size: -
j_call: TRBJ2-3
d_call: -
v_call: TRBV30
cdr3_aa: CAWCRDSTDTQYF
cdr3_nt: TGTGCCTGGTGCCGGGACTCCACAGATACGCAGTATTTT

clone_size: -
j_call: TRBJ2-1
d_call: -
v_call: TRBV27
cdr3_aa: CASSSSGWNEQFF
cdr3_nt: TGTGCCAGCAGCTCCTCCGGTTGGAATGAGCAGTTCTTC

clone_size: once
j_call: TRBJ2-7
d_call: -
v_call: TRBV6-6
cdr3_aa: CASFTNRGGYEQYF
cdr3_nt: TGTGCCAGCTTTACCAATAGGGGGGGCTACGAGCAGTACTTC

clone_size: -
j_call: TRBJ2-3
d_call: TRBD2
v_call: TRBV10-2
cdr3_aa: CASSRLAGGPTDTQYF
cdr3_nt: TGCGCCAGCAGCAGACTAGCGGGAGGACCCACAGATACGCAGTATTTT

clone_size: -
j_call: TRBJ1-1
d_call: -
v_call: TRBV29-1
cdr3_aa: CSAGLQTGGTEAFF
cdr3_nt: TGCAGCGCCGGCCTCCAGACGGGGGGCACTGAAGCTTTCTTT

clone_size: once
j_call: TRBJ1-4
d_call: -
v_call: TRBV19
cdr3_aa: CASSTRTAATNEKLFF
cdr3_nt: TGTGCCAGTAGTACTCGGACAGCTGCAACTAATGAAAAACTGTTTTTT

clone_size: -
j_call: TRBJ1-2
d_call: -
v_call: TRBV7-3
cdr3_aa: CASTPRGSVVYGYTF
cdr3_nt: TGTGCCAGCACCCCCCGTGGCTCTGTGGTCTATGGCTACACCTTC

clone_size: -
j_call: TRBJ2-1
d_call: TRBD2
v_call: TRBV4-1
cdr3_aa: CASSQGLIAGVEEQFF
cdr3_nt: TGCGCCAGCAGCCAAGGCTTAATAGCGGGAGTAGAAGAGCAGTTCTTC

clone_size: -
j_call: TRBJ2-3
d_call: -
v_call: TRBV7-2
cdr3_aa: CASSRFTDTQYF
cdr3_nt: TGTGCCAGCAGCCGATTCACAGATACGCAGTATTTT

clone_size: -
j_call: TRBJ2-7
d_call: -
v_call: TRBV18
cdr3_aa: CASSPGQSYEQYF
cdr3_nt: TGTGCCAGCTCACCAGGACAGTCCTACGAGCAGTACTTC

clone_size: -
j_call: TRBJ2-1
d_call: TRBD1
v_call: TRBV6-6
cdr3_aa: CASSSPGQGTNEQFF
cdr3_nt: TGTGCCAGCAGTTCCCCGGGACAGGGGACGAATGAGCAGTTCTTC

clone_size: -
j_call: TRBJ1-1
d_call: TRBD1
v_call: TRBV7-9
cdr3_aa: CASSLSSGTGGEAFF
cdr3_nt: TGTGCCAGCAGCTTAAGTTCCGGGACAGGGGGCGAAGCTTTCTTT

clone_size: -
j_call: TRBJ1-6
d_call: -
v_call: TRBV19
cdr3_aa: CASSIAGERSPLHF
cdr3_nt: TGTGCCAGTAGTATAGCAGGGGAACGTTCACCCCTCCACTTT

clone_size: once
j_call: TRBJ2-1
d_call: -
v_call: TRBV25-1
cdr3_aa: CASSETGFSYNEQFF
cdr3_nt: TGTGCCAGCAGTGAAACGGGGTTCTCCTACAATGAGCAGTTCTTC

clone_size: -
j_call: TRBJ2-3
d_call: TRBD2
v_call: TRBV9
cdr3_aa: CASSVSSGRTDTQYF
cdr3_nt: TGTGCCAGCAGCGTGTCTAGCGGGAGAACAGATACGCAGTATTTT

clone_size: -
j_call: TRBJ2-7
d_call: -
v_call: TRBV2
cdr3_aa: CASSEILAPNNYEQYF
cdr3_nt: TGTGCCAGCAGTGAAATTTTAGCCCCTAACAACTACGAGCAGTACTTC

clone_size: -
j_call: TRBJ1-1
d_call: -
v_call: TRBV19
cdr3_aa: CASGLSGVGTEAFF
cdr3_nt: TGTGCCAGTGGCCTATCAGGGGTCGGAACTGAAGCTTTCTTT

clone_size: -
j_call: TRBJ2-5
d_call: -
v_call: TRBV28
cdr3_aa: CASSLPGSPGTQETQYF
cdr3_nt: TGTGCCAGCAGTTTACCGGGGAGCCCGGGAACACAAGAGACCCAGTACTTC

clone_size: -
j_call: TRBJ2-3
d_call: -
v_call: TRBV4-2
cdr3_aa: CASSQDRSTDTQYF
cdr3_nt: TGTGCCAGCAGCCAAGATCGGAGCACAGATACGCAGTATTTT